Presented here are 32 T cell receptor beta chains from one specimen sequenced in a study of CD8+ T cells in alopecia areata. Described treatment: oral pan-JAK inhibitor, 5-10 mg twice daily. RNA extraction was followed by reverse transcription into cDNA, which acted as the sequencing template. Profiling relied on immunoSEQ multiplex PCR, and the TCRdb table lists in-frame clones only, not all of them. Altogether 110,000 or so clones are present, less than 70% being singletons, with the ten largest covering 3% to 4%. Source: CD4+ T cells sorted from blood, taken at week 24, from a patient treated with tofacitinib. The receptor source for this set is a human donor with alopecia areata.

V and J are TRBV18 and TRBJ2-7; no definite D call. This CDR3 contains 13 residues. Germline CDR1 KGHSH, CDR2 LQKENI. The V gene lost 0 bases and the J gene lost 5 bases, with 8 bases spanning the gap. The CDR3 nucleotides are TGTGCCAGCTCACCACCGGTCCGGGACGAGCAGTACTTC. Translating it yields CASSPPVRDEQYF.

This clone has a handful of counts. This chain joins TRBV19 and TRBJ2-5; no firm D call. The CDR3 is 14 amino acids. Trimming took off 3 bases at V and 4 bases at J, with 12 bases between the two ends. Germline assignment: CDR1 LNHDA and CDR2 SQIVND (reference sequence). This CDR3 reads CASSMVLPSETQYF. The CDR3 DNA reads TGTGCCAGTAGTATGGTACTGCCTTCAGAGACCCAGTACTTC.

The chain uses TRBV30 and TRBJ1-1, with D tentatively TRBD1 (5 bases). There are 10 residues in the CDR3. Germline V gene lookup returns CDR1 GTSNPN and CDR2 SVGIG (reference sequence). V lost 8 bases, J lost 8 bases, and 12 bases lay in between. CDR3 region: CAQSDREAFF. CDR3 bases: TGTGCCCAATCAGACAGAGAAGCTTTCTTT.

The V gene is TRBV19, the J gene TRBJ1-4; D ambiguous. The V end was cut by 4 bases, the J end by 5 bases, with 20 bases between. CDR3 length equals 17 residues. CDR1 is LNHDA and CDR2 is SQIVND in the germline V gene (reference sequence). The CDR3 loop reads CASSTPLADRRNEKLFF. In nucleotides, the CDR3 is TGTGCCAGTAGTACACCCTTAGCCGACCGCCGAAATGAAAAACTGTTTTTT.

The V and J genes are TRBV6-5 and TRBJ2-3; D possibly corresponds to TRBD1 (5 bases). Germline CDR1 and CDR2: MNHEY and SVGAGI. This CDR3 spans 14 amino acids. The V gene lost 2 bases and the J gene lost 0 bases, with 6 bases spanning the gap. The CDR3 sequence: CASSYGASTDTQYF. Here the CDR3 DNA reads TGTGCCAGCAGTTACGGGGCTAGCACAGATACGCAGTATTTT.

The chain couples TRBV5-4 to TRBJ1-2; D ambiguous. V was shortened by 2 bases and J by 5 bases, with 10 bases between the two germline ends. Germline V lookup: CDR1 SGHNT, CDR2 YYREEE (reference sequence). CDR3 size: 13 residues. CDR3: CASSFSQQYGYTF. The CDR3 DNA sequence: TGTGCCAGCAGCTTTAGTCAACAGTATGGCTACACCTTC. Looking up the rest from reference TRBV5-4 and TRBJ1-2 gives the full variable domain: ETGVTQSPTHLIKTRGQQVTLRCSSQSGHNTVSWYQQALGQGPQFIFQYYREEENGRGNFPPRFSGLQFPNYSSELNVNALELDDSALYLCASSFSQQYGYTFGSGTRLTVV.

The CDR3 sequence: CASNWLSTGSYNEQFF. CDR3 bases: TGTGCCAGCAACTGGCTGAGCACGGGTTCCTACAATGAGCAGTTCTTC. The chain recombines TRBV7-9 with TRBJ2-1; D is undetermined. CDR1 is SEHNR and CDR2 is FQNEAQ in the germline V gene (reference sequence). The V end lost 7 bases, the J end lost 1 base, and 17 bases lay between the germline ends. This CDR3 comprises 16 residues.

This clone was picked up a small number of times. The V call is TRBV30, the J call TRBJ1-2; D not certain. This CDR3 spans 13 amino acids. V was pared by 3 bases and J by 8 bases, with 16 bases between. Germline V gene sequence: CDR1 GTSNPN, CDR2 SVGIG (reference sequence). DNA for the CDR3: TGTGCCTGGAGGGCCTTTCGAGGCTGGGGCTACACCTTC. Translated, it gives CAWRAFRGWGYTF.

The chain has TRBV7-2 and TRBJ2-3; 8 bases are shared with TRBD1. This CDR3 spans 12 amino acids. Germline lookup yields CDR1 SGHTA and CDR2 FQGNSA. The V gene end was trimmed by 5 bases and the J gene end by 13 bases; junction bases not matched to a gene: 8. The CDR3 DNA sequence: TGTGCCAGCAGCCCTAGACAGGGGAGGAAGTATTTT. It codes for CASSPRQGRKYF. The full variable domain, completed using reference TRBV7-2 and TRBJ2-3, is GAGVSQSPSNKVTEKGKDVELRCDPISGHTALYWYRQSLGQGLEFLIYFQGNSAPDKSGLPSDRFSAERTGGSVSTLTIQRTQQEDSAVYLCASSPRQGRKYFGPGTRLTVL.

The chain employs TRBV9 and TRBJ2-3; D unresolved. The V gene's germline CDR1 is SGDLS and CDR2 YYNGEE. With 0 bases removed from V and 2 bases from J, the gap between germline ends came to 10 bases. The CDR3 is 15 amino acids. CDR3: CASSVAPEFTDTQYF. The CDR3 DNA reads TGTGCCAGCAGCGTAGCACCAGAGTTCACAGATACGCAGTATTTT.

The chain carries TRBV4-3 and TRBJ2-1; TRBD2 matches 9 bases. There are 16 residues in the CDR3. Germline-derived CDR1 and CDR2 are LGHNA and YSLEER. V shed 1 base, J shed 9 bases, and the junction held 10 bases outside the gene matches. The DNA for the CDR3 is TGCGCCAGCAGCCAAGTCCCCCGAGGGACTAGCACTGAGCAGTTCTTC. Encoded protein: CASSQVPRGTSTEQFF.

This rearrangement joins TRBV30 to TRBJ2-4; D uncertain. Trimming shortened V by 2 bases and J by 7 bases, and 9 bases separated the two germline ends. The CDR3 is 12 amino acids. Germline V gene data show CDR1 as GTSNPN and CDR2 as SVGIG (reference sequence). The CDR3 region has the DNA TGTGCCTGGAGTTCTCCCTCGAACATTCAGTACTTC. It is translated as CAWSSPSNIQYF. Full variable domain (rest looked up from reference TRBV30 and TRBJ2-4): SQTIHQWPATLVQPVGSPLSLECTVEGTSNPNLYWYRQAAGRGLQLLFYSVGIGQISSEVPQNLSASRPQDRQFILSSKKLLLSDSGFYLCAWSSPSNIQYFGAGTRLSVL.

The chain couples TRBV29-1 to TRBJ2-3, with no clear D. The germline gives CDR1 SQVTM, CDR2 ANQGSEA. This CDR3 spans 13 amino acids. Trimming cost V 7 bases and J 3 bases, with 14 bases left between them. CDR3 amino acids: CSAHPRLTDTQYF. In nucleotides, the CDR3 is TGCAGCGCGCACCCACGGCTGACAGATACGCAGTATTTT.

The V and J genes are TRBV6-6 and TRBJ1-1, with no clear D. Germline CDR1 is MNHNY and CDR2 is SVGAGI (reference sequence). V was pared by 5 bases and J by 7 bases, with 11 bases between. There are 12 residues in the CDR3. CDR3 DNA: TGTGCCAGCAGTCCTTCAGGAGGTGAAGCTTTCTTT. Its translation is CASSPSGGEAFF.

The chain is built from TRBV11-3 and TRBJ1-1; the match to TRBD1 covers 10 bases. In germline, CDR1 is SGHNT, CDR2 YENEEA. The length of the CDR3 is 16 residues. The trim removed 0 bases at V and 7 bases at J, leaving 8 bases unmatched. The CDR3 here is CASSLDGRQGADEAFF. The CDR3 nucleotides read TGTGCCAGCAGCTTAGACGGTAGACAGGGGGCGGATGAAGCTTTCTTT. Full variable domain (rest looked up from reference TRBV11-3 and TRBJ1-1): EAGVVQSPRYKIIEKKQPVAFWCNPISGHNTLYWYLQNLGQGPELLIRYENEEAVDDSQLPKDRFSAERLKGVDSTLKIQPAELGDSAVYLCASSLDGRQGADEAFFGQGTRLTVV.

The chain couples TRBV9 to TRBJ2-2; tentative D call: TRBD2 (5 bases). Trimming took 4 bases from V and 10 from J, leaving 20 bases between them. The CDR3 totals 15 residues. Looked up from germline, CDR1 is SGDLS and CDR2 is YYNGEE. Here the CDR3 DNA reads TGTGCCAGCAGCCCCGGGGTATGGGATCGGGTGGAGCTGTTTTTT. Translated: CASSPGVWDRVELFF.

In nucleotides, the CDR3 is TGCGCCAGCAGCCAAGTGGGCCTTTCGACAGATACGCAGTATTTT. Translation gives CASSQVGLSTDTQYF. The V call is TRBV4-1, the J call TRBJ2-3; D gene ambiguous. Looked up from germline, CDR1 is MGHRA and CDR2 is YSYEKL. The CDR3 has 15 amino acids. Trimming took off 1 base at V and 3 bases at J, with 11 bases between the two ends.

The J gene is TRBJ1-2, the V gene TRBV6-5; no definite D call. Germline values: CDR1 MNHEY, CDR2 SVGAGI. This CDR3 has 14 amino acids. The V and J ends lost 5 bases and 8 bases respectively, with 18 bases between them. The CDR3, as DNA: TGTGCCAGCAGTCCTGGGGTGGGATCGGGCGGCTACACCTTC. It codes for CASSPGVGSGGYTF.

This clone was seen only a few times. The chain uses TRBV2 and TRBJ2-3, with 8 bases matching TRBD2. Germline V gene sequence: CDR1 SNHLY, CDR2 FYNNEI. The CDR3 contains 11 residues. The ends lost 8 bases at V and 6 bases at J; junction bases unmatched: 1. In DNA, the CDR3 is TGTGCCAGCGGCGGGGGGGATACGCAGTATTTT. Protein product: CASGGGDTQYF.

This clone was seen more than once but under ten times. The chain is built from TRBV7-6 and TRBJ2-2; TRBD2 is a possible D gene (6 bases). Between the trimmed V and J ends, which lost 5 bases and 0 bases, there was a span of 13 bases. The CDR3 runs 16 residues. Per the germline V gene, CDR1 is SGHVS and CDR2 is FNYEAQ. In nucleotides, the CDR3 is TGTGCCAGCAGCCATACTAGCTATACGAACACCGGGGAGCTGTTTTTT. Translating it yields CASSHTSYTNTGELFF.

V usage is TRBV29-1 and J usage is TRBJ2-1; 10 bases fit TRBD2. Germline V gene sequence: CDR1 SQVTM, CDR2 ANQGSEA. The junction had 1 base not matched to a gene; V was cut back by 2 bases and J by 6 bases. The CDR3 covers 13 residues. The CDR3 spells CSVEPSGGNEQFF. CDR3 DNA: TGCAGCGTTGAACCTAGCGGGGGCAATGAGCAGTTCTTC.

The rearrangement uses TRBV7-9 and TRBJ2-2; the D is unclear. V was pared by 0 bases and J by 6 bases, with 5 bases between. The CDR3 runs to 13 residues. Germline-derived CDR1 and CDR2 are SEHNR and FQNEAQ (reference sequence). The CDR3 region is CASSLATSGELFF. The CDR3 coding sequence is TGTGCCAGCAGCTTAGCTACGTCCGGGGAGCTGTTTTTT.

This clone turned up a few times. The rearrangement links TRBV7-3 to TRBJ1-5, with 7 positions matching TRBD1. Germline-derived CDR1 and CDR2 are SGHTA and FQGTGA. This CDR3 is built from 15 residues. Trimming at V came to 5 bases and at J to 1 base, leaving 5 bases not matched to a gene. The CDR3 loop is CASSPKGASNQPQHF. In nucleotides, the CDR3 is TGTGCCAGCAGCCCCAAGGGGGCAAGCAATCAGCCCCAGCATTTT. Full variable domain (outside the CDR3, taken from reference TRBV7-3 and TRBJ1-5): GAGVSQTPSNKVTEKGKYVELRCDPISGHTALYWYRQSLGQGPEFLIYFQGTGAADDSGLPNDRFFAVRPEGSVSTLKIQRTERGDSAVYLCASSPKGASNQPQHFGDGTRLSIL.

The DNA for the CDR3 is TGTGCCTGGAACGGGGAGGGAACAGATACGCAGTATTTT. Translating it yields CAWNGEGTDTQYF. The V call is TRBV30, the J call TRBJ2-3, with 7 bases that match TRBD2. CDR3 size: 13 residues. CDR1 and CDR2 from the germline V gene are GTSNPN and SVGIG (reference sequence). Trimming cost V 4 bases and J 3 bases; bases outside gene matches: 4.

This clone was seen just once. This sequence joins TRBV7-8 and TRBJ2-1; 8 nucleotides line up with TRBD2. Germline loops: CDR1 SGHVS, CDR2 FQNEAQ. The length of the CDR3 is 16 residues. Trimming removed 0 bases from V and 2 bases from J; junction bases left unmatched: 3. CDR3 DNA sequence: TGTGCCAGCAGCTTAGCCCCAGCGGGGGCCTACAATGAGCAGTTCTTC. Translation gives CASSLAPAGAYNEQFF.

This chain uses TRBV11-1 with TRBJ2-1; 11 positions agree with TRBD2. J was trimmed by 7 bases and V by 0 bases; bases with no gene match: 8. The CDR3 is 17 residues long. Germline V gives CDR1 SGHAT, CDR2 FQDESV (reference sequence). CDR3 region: CASSLALGRLAGNEQFF. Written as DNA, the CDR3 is TGTGCCAGCAGCTTAGCGCTGGGGAGACTAGCGGGAAATGAGCAGTTCTTC.

DNA for the CDR3: TGTGCCAGCAGCTTGGATCGGGGGACCTATGGCTACACCTTC. The encoded protein is CASSLDRGTYGYTF. The chain combines TRBV5-4 with TRBJ1-2; tentative D call: TRBD1 (5 bases). This CDR3 is built from 14 residues. The V gene lost 0 bases and the J gene lost 4 bases, with 10 bases spanning the gap. The germline gives CDR1 SGHNT, CDR2 YYREEE (reference sequence).

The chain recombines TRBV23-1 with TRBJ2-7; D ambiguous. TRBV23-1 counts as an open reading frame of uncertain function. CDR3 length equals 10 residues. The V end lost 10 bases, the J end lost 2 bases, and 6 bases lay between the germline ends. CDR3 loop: CATPPYEQYF. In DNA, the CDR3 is TGCGCCACTCCTCCCTACGAGCAGTACTTC.

DNA of the CDR3: TGTGCCAGCAGTTACAGGGAGTCCTACGAGCAGTACTTC. It specifies CASSYRESYEQYF. J is TRBJ2-7 and V is TRBV6-5, with a weak D call TRBD2 (5 bases). The V gene's germline CDR1 is MNHEY and CDR2 SVGAGI. V lost 2 bases and J 1 base, leaving 6 bases between the germline ends. The CDR3 runs 13 residues.

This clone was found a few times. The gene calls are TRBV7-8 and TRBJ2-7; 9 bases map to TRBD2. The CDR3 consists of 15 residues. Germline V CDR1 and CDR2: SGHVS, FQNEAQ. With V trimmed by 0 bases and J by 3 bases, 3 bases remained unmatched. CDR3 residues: CASSLAVLAGYEQYF. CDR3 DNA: TGTGCCAGCAGCTTAGCGGTACTAGCGGGCTACGAGCAGTACTTC.

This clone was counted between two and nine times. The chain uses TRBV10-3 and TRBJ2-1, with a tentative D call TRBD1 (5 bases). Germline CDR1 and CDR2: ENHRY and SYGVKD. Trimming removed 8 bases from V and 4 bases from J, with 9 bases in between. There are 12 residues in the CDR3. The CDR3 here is CAISRQYNEQFF. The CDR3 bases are TGTGCCATCTCCAGACAGTACAATGAGCAGTTCTTC.

CDR3 loop: CSVDPGLAIETQYF. The CDR3 DNA reads as TGCAGCGTTGATCCGGGACTAGCGATCGAGACCCAGTACTTC. This sequence joins TRBV29-1 and TRBJ2-5; TRBD2 aligns across 10 bases. V lost 3 bases to trimming and J lost 5 bases; unmatched junction nucleotides: 6. The CDR3 consists of 14 residues. Germline CDR1 SQVTM, CDR2 ANQGSEA.